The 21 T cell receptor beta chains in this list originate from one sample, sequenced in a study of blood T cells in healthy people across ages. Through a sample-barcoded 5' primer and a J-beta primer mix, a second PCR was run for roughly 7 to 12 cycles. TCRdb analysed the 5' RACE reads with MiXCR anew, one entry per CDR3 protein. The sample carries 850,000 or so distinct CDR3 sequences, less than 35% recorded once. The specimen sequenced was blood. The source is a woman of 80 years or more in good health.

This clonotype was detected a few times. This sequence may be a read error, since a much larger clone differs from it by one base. CDR3 loop: CASRPPGGRNEQYF. Here the CDR3 DNA reads TGTGCCAGCAGGCCCCCCGGGGGGCGAAATGAGCAGTACTTC. The V gene is TRBV12-3 or TRBV12-4, the J gene TRBJ2-4; D is perhaps TRBD2 (7 bases). Deletions cut 6 bases from V and 13 bases from J, with 22 bases between. The CDR3 runs 14 residues.

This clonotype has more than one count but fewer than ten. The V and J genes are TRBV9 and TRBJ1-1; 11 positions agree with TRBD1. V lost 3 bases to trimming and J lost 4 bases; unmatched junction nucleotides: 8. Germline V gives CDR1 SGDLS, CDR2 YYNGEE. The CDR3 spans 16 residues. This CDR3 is CASSARDRGVSTEAFF. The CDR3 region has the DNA TGTGCCAGCAGCGCGAGGGACAGGGGGGTGAGCACTGAAGCTTTCTTT.

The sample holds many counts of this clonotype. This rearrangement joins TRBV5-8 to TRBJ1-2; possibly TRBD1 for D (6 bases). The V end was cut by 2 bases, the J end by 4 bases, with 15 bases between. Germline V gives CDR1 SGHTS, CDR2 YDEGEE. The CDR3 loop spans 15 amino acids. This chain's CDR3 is CASSFPEGGLYGYTF. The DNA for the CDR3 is TGTGCCAGCAGCTTCCCCGAGGGGGGACTCTATGGCTACACCTTC.

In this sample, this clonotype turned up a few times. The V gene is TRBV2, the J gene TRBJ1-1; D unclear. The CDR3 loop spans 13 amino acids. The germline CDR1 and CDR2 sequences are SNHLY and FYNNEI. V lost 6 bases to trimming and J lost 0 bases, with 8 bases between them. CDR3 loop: CASRDQMNTEAFF. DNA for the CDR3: TGTGCCAGCAGGGACCAAATGAACACTGAAGCTTTCTTT. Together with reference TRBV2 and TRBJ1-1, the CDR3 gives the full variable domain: EPEVTQTPSHQVTQMGQEVILRCVPISNHLYFYWYRQILGQKVEFLVSFYNNEISEKSEIFDDQFSVERPDGSNFTLKIRSTKLEDSAMYFCASRDQMNTEAFFGQGTRLTVV.

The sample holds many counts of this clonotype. The chain's CDR3 is CASSQDQGLSTDTQYF. For the CDR3, the DNA is TGCGCCAGCAGCCAAGATCAGGGACTCAGCACAGATACGCAGTATTTT. V and J are TRBV4-3 and TRBJ2-3; D perhaps matches TRBD2 (6 bases). CDR3 size: 16 residues. Germline assignment: CDR1 LGHNA and CDR2 YSLEER. Trimming took 0 bases from V and 0 from J, leaving 10 bases between them.

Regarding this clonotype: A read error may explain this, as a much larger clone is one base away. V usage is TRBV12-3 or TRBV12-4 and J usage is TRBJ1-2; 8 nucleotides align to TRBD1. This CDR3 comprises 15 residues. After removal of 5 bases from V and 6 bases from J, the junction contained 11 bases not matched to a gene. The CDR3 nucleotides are TGTGCCAGCAGTCCATCCGGACAGGGTGGTAATGGCTACACCTTC. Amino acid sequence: CASSPSGQGGNGYTF.

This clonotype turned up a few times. For the CDR3, the DNA is TGCGCCAGCAGCCAAGGCCCCCTCTTGGGATACACAGATACGCAGTATTTT. It codes for CASSQGPLLGYTDTQYF. The genes are TRBV4-1 and TRBJ2-3; D gene uncertain. Trimming removed 1 base from V and 2 bases from J, with 16 bases in between. The germline gives CDR1 MGHRA, CDR2 YSYEKL. The length of the CDR3 is 17 residues.

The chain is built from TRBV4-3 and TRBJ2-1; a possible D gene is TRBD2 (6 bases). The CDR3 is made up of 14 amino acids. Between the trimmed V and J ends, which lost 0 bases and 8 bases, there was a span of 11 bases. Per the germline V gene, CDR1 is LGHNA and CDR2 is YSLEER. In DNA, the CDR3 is TGCGCCAGCAGCCAAGAGATGGCGGGGCATGAGCAGTTCTTC. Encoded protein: CASSQEMAGHEQFF.

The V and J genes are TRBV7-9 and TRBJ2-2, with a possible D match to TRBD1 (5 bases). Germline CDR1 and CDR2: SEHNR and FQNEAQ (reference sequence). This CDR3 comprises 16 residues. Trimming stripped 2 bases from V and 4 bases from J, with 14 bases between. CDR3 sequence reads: CASSLLLGPVTGELFF. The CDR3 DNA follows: TGTGCCAGCAGCTTACTCCTGGGGCCGGTCACCGGGGAGCTGTTTTTT.

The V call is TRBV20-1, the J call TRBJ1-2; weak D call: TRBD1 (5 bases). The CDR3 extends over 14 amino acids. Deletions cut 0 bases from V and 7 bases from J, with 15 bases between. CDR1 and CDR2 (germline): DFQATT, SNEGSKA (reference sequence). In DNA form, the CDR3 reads TGCAGTGCTAGAGATTGGCCTCAGGGAGGTGGCTACACCTTC. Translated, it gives CSARDWPQGGGYTF.

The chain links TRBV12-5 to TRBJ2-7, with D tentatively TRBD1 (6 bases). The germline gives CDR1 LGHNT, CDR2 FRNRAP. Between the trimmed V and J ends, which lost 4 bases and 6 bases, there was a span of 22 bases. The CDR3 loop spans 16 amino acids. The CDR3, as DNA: TGTGCTAGTGGTTCTACACTCAGGGGAATAGACGTCGAGCAGTACTTC. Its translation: CASGSTLRGIDVEQYF.

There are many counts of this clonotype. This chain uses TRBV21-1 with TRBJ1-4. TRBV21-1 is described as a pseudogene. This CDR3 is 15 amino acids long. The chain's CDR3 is CASSNRSILPEKLFF. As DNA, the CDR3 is TGTGCCAGCAGCAACCGGAGCATCCTTCCCGAAAAACTGTTTTTT.

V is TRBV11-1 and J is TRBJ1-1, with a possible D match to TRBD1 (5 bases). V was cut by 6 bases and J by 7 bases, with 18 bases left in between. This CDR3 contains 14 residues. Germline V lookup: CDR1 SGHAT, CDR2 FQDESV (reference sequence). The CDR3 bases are TGTGCCAGCAGTTCACCCCTACAGGAGAATGAAGCTTTCTTT. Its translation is CASSSPLQENEAFF.

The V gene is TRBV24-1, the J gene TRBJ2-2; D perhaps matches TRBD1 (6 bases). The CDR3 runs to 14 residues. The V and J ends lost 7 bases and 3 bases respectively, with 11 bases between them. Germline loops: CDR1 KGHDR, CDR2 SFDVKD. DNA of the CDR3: TGTGCCACCAGCCCACCAGGGGACACCGGGGAGCTGTTTTTT. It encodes CATSPPGDTGELFF.

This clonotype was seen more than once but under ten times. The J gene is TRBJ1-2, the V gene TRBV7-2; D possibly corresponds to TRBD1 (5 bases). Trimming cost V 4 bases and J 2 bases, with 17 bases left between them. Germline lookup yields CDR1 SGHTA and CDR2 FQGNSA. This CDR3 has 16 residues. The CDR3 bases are TGTGCCAGCAGCTCTCTGGGGGTGGGGGGAAACTATGGCTACACCTTC. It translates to CASSSLGVGGNYGYTF.

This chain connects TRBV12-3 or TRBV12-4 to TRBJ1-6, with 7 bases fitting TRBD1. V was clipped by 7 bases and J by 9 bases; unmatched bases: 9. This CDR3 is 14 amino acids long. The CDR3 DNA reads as TGTGCCAGCACCTTGACAGGGATTGGTTCACCCCTCCACTTT. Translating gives CASTLTGIGSPLHF.

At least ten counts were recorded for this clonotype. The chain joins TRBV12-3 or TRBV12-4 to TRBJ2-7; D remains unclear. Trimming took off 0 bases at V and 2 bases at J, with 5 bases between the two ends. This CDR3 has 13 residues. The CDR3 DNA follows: TGTGCCAGCAGTTTAGCCAGTCCCTACGAGCAGTACTTC. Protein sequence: CASSLASPYEQYF.

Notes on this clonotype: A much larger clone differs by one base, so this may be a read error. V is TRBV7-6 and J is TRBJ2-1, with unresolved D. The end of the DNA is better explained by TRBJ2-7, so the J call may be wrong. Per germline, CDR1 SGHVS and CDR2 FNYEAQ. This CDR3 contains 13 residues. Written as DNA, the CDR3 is TGTGCCAGCAGCTATAGGCCCTACAATGAGCAGTACTTC. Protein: CASSYRPYNEQYF.

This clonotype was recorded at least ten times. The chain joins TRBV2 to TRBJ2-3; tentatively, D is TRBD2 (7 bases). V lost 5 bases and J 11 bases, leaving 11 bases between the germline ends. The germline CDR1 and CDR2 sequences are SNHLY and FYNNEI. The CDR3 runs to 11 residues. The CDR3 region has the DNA TGTGCCAGCAGTCCGCGGGGGCAGCAGTATTTT. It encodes CASSPRGQQYF.

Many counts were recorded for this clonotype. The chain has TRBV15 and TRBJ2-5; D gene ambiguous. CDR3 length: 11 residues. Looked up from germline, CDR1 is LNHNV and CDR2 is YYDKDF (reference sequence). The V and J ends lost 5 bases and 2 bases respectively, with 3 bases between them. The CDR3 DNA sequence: TGTGCCACCAGCGTTCAAGAGACCCAGTACTTC. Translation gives CATSVQETQYF.

The CDR3 loop is CSASPTSGSGAQYF. Written as DNA, the CDR3 is TGCAGTGCTAGTCCGACTAGCGGCTCGGGGGCCCAGTACTTC. V gene TRBV20-1 combines with J gene TRBJ2-5, with 9 bases lining up with TRBD2. V was pared by 3 bases and J by 9 bases, with 11 bases of the junction left unmatched. The germline gives CDR1 DFQATT, CDR2 SNEGSKA (reference sequence). CDR3 length: 14 amino acids.